This entry concerns a single T cell receptor beta chain. The antigen is undetermined. The CDR3 spans 14 residues. Germline-derived CDR1 and CDR2 are MNHEY and SVGAGI. V was clipped by 2 bases and J by 2 bases, with 9 bases between them. This entry comes from a study of graft-versus-host responses after intestinal transplantation. Study summary: Multivisceral, liver-intestinal, or isolated intestinal grafts were transplanted into recipients. After anti-thymocyte globulin induction, recipients took tacrolimus and steroids for 2 to 3 years. The study's findings and limits: GvH clone levels peaked in circulation, and this peak was associated with early post-transplant HvG declines.

TCRdb keeps only in-frame clones here, not all; method: immunoSEQ multiplex PCR. The table lists 130,000 or so clones, 85% to 95% of them singletons. The V and J genes are TRBV6-5 and TRBJ2-5; D is undetermined. This clonotype was obtained from a human donor who received an intestinal transplant. Sequences were derived from unstimulated CD4+ T cells sorted from spleen or lymph node cells, sampled before intestinal transplant. DNA for the CDR3: TGTGCCAGCAGTTACGCCCAGACGCAAGAGACCCAGTACTTC. It specifies CASSYAQTQETQYF.